The 10 T cell receptor beta chains listed next were all sequenced from one sample in a study of cytomegalovirus exposure and HLA in healthy donors. Profiling relied on immunoSEQ multiplex PCR, and the TCRdb table lists in-frame clones only, not all of them. Found here are about 150,000 clones, roughly nine tenths of them singletons; the top ten hold about 0.7%. The sample comprised PBMCs. The source of these receptors is a man aged 18 to 30 in good health and CMV-seronegative.

This sequence joins TRBV11-2 and TRBJ1-6; 8 bases agree with TRBD1. The CDR3 has 17 amino acids. J lost 11 bases, V lost 1 base, and 13 bases had no gene match. The V gene's germline CDR1 is SGHAT and CDR2 FQNNGV. CDR3 DNA: TGTGCCAGCAGCTTAGCCGGACAGGGATTGTTAGGGGCACCCCTCCACTTT. Translated, it gives CASSLAGQGLLGAPLHF.

This clone appeared once. The chain employs TRBV6-6 and TRBJ2-7, with D perhaps TRBD1 (6 bases). Trimming stripped 4 bases from V and 3 bases from J, with 16 bases between. The CDR3 spans 15 residues. From germline, CDR1 is MNHNY and CDR2 SVGAGI (reference sequence). The CDR3 is CASSWSPGELYEQYV. In DNA form, the CDR3 reads TGTGCCAGCAGTTGGTCTCCAGGGGAACTCTACGAGCAGTACGTC.

This clone was observed a single time. The V call is TRBV11-3, the J call TRBJ1-1; 11 positions agree with TRBD1. The CDR3 sequence is 16 residues long. Trimming at V came to 10 bases and at J to 4 bases, leaving 14 bases not matched to a gene. Germline assignment: CDR1 SGHNT and CDR2 YENEEA. CDR3 amino acids: CAIARDRGASGTEAFF. The CDR3 bases are TGTGCCATAGCGCGGGACAGGGGGGCATCGGGCACTGAAGCTTTCTTT.

The chain combines TRBV2 with TRBJ1-3; D unresolved. Trimming took off 0 bases at V and 3 bases at J, with 15 bases between the two ends. This CDR3 region has 17 residues. The germline gives CDR1 SNHLY, CDR2 FYNNEI. The CDR3 bases are TGTGCCAGCAGTGAAGCGCTTCGACATATCTTTGGAAACACCATATATTTT. Translating gives CASSEALRHIFGNTIYF.

The chain combines TRBV2 with TRBJ2-1; D gene unclear. The V end lost 2 bases, the J end lost 8 bases, and 4 bases lay between the germline ends. This CDR3 spans 11 amino acids. Germline values: CDR1 SNHLY, CDR2 FYNNEI. DNA for the CDR3: TGTGCCAGCAGTGAATTCTATGAGCAGTTCTTC. Translated: CASSEFYEQFF.

This chain joins TRBV19 and TRBJ1-4; 8 nucleotides match TRBD1. Germline V lookup: CDR1 LNHDA, CDR2 SQIVND (reference sequence). CDR3 size: 16 residues. The J segment lost 3 bases and the V segment lost 6 bases, leaving 9 bases of the junction unmatched. CDR3 bases: TGTGCCAGTAGGAAACACCAGGGGGCGGCTAATGAAAAACTGTTTTTT. It codes for CASRKHQGAANEKLFF.

The CDR3 DNA reads TGTGCCACCACAGGGGGCCCGCGGGACACCGGGGAGCTGTTTTTT. Encoded protein: CATTGGPRDTGELFF. The chain employs TRBV9 and TRBJ2-2; 9 bases fit TRBD1. Germline-derived CDR1 and CDR2 are SGDLS and YYNGEE. This CDR3 is built from 15 residues. V lost 9 bases to trimming and J lost 3 bases; unmatched junction nucleotides: 9.

This sequence joins TRBV9 and TRBJ2-3; 7 bases fit TRBD1. The CDR3 consists of 16 residues. CDR1 is SGDLS, CDR2 YYNGEE, per germline. The V and J ends lost 4 bases and 0 bases, in that order; junction bases with no gene match: 8. This CDR3 is CASSPGTALSTDTQYF. In nucleotides, the CDR3 is TGTGCCAGCAGCCCCGGGACAGCCCTTAGCACAGATACGCAGTATTTT.

The chain links TRBV18 to TRBJ1-1; TRBD1 matches 8 bases. The ends lost 2 bases at V and 6 bases at J; junction bases unmatched: 2. The length of the CDR3 is 13 residues. Germline loops: CDR1 KGHSH, CDR2 LQKENI. DNA of the CDR3: TGTGCCAGCTCACCAGGACAGGGAGCTGAAGCTTTCTTT. Protein product: CASSPGQGAEAFF.

The rearrangement links TRBV10-3 to TRBJ2-7; 9 nucleotides line up with TRBD2. This CDR3 has 13 residues. The germline V gene encodes CDR1 ENHRY and CDR2 SYGVKD. With V trimmed by 5 bases and J by 9 bases, 8 bases remained unmatched. CDR3 residues: CAISTGTSPRQYV. The CDR3 DNA is TGTGCCATCAGTACCGGGACTAGCCCTCGGCAGTACGTC.